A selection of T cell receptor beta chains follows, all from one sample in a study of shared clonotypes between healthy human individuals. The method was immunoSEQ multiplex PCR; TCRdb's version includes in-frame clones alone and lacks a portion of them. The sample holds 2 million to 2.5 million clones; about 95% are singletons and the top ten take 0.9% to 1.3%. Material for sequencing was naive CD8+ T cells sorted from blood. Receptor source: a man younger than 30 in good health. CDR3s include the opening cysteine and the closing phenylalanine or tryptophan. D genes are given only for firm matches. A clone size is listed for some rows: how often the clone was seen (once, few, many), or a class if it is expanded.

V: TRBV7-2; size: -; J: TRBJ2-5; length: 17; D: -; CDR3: CASSPKVAGHPQETQYF; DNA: TGTGCCAGCAGCCCGAAGGTCGCTGGCCACCCTCAAGAGACCCAGTACTTC
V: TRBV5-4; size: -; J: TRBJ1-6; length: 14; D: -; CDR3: CATQTDGNNSPLHF; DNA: TGTGCCACCCAAACGGACGGTAATAATTCACCCCTCCACTTT
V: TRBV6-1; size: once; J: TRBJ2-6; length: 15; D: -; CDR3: CASRERDSGANVLTF; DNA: TGTGCCAGCAGGGAAAGGGACTCTGGGGCCAACGTCCTGACTTTC
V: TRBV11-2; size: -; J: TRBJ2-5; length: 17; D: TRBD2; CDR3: CASSSEPFTSGSETQYF; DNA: TGTGCCAGCAGTTCCGAACCCTTTACTAGCGGGAGTGAGACCCAGTACTTC
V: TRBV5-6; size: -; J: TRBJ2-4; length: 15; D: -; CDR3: CASSFGTGPTAIQYF; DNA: TGTGCCAGCAGCTTCGGGACCGGACCGACAGCGATTCAGTACTTC
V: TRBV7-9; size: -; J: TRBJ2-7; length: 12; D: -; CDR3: CASSLNIGEQYF; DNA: TGTGCCAGCAGCTTGAATATCGGAGAGCAGTACTTC
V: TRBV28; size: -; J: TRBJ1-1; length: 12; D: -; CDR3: CASSLEGAVGFF; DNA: TGTGCCAGCAGTCTTGAAGGGGCTGTCGGTTTCTTT
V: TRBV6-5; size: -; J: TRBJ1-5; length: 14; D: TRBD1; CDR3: CASSPGTANQPQHF; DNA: TGTGCCAGCAGCCCCGGGACAGCTAATCAGCCCCAGCATTTT
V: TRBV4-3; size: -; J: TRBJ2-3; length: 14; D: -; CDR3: CASSQDEGTDTQYF; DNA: TGCGCCAGCAGCCAAGATGAGGGCACAGATACGCAGTATTTT
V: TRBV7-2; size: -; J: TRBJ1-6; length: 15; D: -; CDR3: CASSPLLGFRSPLHF; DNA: TGTGCCAGCAGCCCCTTACTAGGGTTTCGTTCACCCCTCCACTTT
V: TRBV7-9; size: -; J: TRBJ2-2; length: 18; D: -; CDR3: CASSSPNMGLSGTGELFF; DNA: TGTGCCAGCAGCTCCCCCAACATGGGCCTTTCGGGCACCGGGGAGCTGTTTTTT
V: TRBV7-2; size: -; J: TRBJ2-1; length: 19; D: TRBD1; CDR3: CASSLSGTDGWSSYNEQFF; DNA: TGTGCCAGCAGCCTATCCGGGACAGATGGCTGGTCGTCCTACAATGAGCAGTTCTTC
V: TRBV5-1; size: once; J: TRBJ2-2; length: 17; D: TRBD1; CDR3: CASSPIPGQGQAGELFF; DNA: TGCGCCAGCAGCCCGATTCCGGGACAGGGTCAGGCCGGGGAGCTGTTTTTT
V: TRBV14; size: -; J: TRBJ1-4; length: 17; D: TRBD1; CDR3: CASSRLKAGTALGELFF; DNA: TGTGCCAGCAGCCGACTTAAAGCCGGGACAGCCCTAGGGGAACTGTTTTTT
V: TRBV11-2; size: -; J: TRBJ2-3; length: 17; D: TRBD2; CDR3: CASSLGDSGINTDTQYF; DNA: TGTGCCAGCAGCTTAGGGGATAGCGGGATTAACACAGATACGCAGTATTTT
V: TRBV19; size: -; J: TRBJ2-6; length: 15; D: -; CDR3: CASSPWGAGANVLTF; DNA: TGTGCCAGTAGTCCTTGGGGTGCTGGGGCCAACGTCCTGACTTTC
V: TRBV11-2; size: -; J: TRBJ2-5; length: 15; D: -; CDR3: CASSLELSGQETQYF; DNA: TGTGCCAGCAGCTTAGAACTTAGCGGCCAAGAGACCCAGTACTTC